The 5 T cell receptor beta chains listed next were all sequenced from one sample in a study of shared clonotypes between healthy human individuals. Assay: immunoSEQ multiplex PCR; the TCRdb copy retains only in-frame clones and omits some. The table records over a million clones, roughly 96% of them present only once. The sequenced material came from naive CD4+ T cells sorted from blood. The subset is: CD45RA+ positively selected. The receptors here all came from a man aged 30 to 39 in good health.

The chain uses TRBV5-1 and TRBJ1-1; D uncertain. The CDR3 covers 15 residues. Germline V gene data show CDR1 as SGHRS and CDR2 as YFSETQ. V lost 5 bases, J lost 1 base, and 15 bases lay in between. CDR3: CASSPNEGPNTEAFF. CDR3 DNA sequence: TGCGCCAGCAGTCCGAACGAGGGCCCGAACACTGAAGCTTTCTTT.

The chain has TRBV5-1 and TRBJ1-4; tentative D call: TRBD1 (6 bases). Trimming removed 0 bases at V and 4 bases at J, with 16 bases between. Germline lookup yields CDR1 SGHRS and CDR2 YFSETQ. The CDR3 length is 17 residues. This CDR3 reads CASSLVFKGDDNEKLFF. As DNA, the CDR3 is TGCGCCAGCAGCTTGGTATTTAAGGGGGACGATAATGAAAAACTGTTTTTT.

This chain joins TRBV5-1 and TRBJ1-4; maybe TRBD1 (5 bases). CDR1 and CDR2 from the germline V gene are SGHRS and YFSETQ. This CDR3 contains 16 residues. V lost 0 bases and J 4 bases, leaving 13 bases between the germline ends. CDR3 nucleotides: TGCGCCAGCAGCTTGGCCCCGGGGGGGGTTAATGAAAAACTGTTTTTT. This sequence encodes CASSLAPGGVNEKLFF.

The chain has TRBV18 and TRBJ1-3; D is unclear. This CDR3 spans 13 amino acids. Germline V CDR1 and CDR2: KGHSH, LQKENI. V lost 5 bases to trimming and J lost 5 bases, with 10 bases between them. The CDR3 loop is CASSEATRNTIYF. In DNA form, the CDR3 reads TGTGCCAGCTCAGAGGCCACAAGAAACACCATATATTTT.

The J gene is TRBJ2-5, the V gene TRBV2; perhaps TRBD1 as D (6 bases). Trimming pared 7 bases from V and 0 bases from J, leaving 18 bases between. Germline assignment: CDR1 SNHLY and CDR2 FYNNEI. The CDR3 has 16 amino acids. CDR3 in amino acids: CASKSTGTKYQETQYF. The CDR3 coding sequence is TGTGCCAGCAAATCGACAGGAACAAAATACCAAGAGACCCAGTACTTC.